This TCR beta chain was sequenced during a study of T cell changes during pregnancy in multiple sclerosis. V gave up 10 bases and J gave up 2 bases, with 21 bases separating them. The CDR3 extends over 15 amino acids. The germline CDR1 and CDR2 sequences are MNHEY and SVGAGI. Repertoires were generated with immunoSEQ multiplex PCR, while TCRdb's copy carries only in-frame clones and drops some. Of roughly 40,000 clones in the sample, around 94% were seen once. The starting material was peripheral blood, obtained before pregnancy. This clonotype originated in a female donor with multiple sclerosis, enrolled in a pregnancy study. The rearrangement uses TRBV6-5 and TRBJ2-7, with D possibly TRBD2 on 6 matching bases. For the CDR3, the DNA is TGTGCCACTACCTACCTCAGTGCGGGACCCTACGAGCAGTACTTC. Translation: CATTYLSAGPYEQYF.